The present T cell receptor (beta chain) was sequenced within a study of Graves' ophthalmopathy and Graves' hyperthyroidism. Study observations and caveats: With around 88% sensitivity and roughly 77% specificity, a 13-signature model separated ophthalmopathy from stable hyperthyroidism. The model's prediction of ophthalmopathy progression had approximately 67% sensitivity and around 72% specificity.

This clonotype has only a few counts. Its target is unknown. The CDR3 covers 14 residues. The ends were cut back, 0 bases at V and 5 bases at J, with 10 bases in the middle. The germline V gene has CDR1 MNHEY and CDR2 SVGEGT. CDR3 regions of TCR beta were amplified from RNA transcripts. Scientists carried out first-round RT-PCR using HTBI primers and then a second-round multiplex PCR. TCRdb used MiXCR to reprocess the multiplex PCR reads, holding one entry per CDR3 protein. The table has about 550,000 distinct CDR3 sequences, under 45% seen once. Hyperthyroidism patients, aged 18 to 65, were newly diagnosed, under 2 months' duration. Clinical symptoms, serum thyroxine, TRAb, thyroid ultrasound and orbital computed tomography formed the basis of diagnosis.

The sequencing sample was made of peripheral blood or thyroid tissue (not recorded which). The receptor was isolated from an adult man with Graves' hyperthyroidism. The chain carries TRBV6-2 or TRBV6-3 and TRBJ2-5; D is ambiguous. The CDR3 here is CASSYSGRWETQYF. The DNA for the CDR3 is TGTGCCAGCAGTTACTCGGGAAGGTGGGAGACCCAGTACTTC.